Presented here are 30 T cell receptor beta chains from one specimen sequenced in a study of spatial heterogeneity in lung cancer. Indicated time point: sample taken at primary tumor resection. The study sequenced unsorted whole RNA from tumor, nontumor lung or frozen PBMC. TCRdb processed the 5' RACE reads anew with MiXCR; each CDR3 protein has one entry. The repertoire holds some 47,000 distinct CDR3 sequences, with 6% to 9.5% as singletons. The specimen was PBMCs, collected at surgery. The receptors here all came from a female donor with early-stage non-small cell lung cancer.

This clonotype was detected ten times or more. V usage is TRBV20-1 and J usage is TRBJ2-5; 10 bases agree with TRBD2. There are 13 residues in the CDR3. Germline CDR1 DFQATT, CDR2 SNEGSKA (reference sequence). V lost 7 bases, J lost 4 bases, and 6 bases stayed unmatched. The CDR3, as DNA: TGCAGTGGCCCTGGGACTAGCGTAGAGACCCAGTACTTC. Protein sequence: CSGPGTSVETQYF.

This clonotype was seen a handful of times. The V gene is TRBV9, the J gene TRBJ1-1; D gene uncertain. The CDR3 has 14 amino acids. The V end lost 2 bases, the J end lost 2 bases, and 10 bases lay between the germline ends. Per the germline V gene, CDR1 is SGDLS and CDR2 is YYNGEE. DNA of the CDR3: TGTGCCAGCAGCGTCTCCGACGGCAACACTGAAGCTTTCTTT. This translates into CASSVSDGNTEAFF.

This clonotype showed up many times. The chain combines TRBV11-2 with TRBJ2-3; possibly TRBD1 for D (5 bases). This CDR3 spans 16 amino acids. V shed 1 base and J shed 7 bases, with 18 bases lying between them. Germline loops: CDR1 SGHAT, CDR2 FQNNGV. CDR3 bases: TGTGCCAGCAGCTTAGTAGCCAGGGCTGACATCCATACGCAGTATTTT. Its protein product is CASSLVARADIHTQYF.

CDR3 sequence reads: CASSSTDRAGSEQFF. CDR3 DNA: TGTGCCAGCAGCTCAACGGACAGGGCGGGAAGTGAGCAGTTCTTC. J is TRBJ2-1 and V is TRBV5-4, with 8 bases lining up with TRBD1. Losses at the gene ends were 3 bases for V and 9 bases for J; bases not matched to a gene: 11. Per the germline V gene, CDR1 is SGHNT and CDR2 is YYREEE (reference sequence). This CDR3 region has 15 residues.

This clonotype was counted a few times. V usage is TRBV12-3 or TRBV12-4 and J usage is TRBJ1-2; 7 bases line up with TRBD1. The V gene end was trimmed by 1 base and the J gene end by 8 bases; junction bases not matched to a gene: 7. The CDR3 is 14 amino acids. The CDR3: CASSLEQGIEGYTF. The CDR3 region has the DNA TGTGCCAGCAGTTTAGAACAGGGGATAGAAGGCTACACCTTC.

This clonotype was seen only a few times. The chain uses TRBV11-2 and TRBJ2-5, with 9 bases lining up with TRBD2. The CDR3 sequence is 15 residues long. Germline V gene lookup returns CDR1 SGHAT and CDR2 FQNNGV. V gave up 2 bases and J gave up 5 bases; unmatched junction bases: 6. CDR3 amino acids: CASSLLRGGRETQYF. CDR3 bases: TGTGCCAGCAGCTTATTGCGGGGGGGCCGCGAGACCCAGTACTTC.

Ten or more counts support this clonotype. V usage is TRBV20-1 and J usage is TRBJ2-1; D not certain. The CDR3 has 11 residues. Per germline, CDR1 DFQATT and CDR2 SNEGSKA (reference sequence). Between the trimmed V and J ends, which lost 6 bases and 6 bases, there was a span of 9 bases. The CDR3 loop is CSARFTNEQFF. The DNA of the CDR3 is TGCAGTGCCCGCTTTACCAATGAGCAGTTCTTC.

This clonotype has just a few counts. This chain uses TRBV9 with TRBJ2-1, with TRBD2 matching 7 bases. The CDR3 has 16 residues. V shed 0 bases and J 5 bases; nucleotides not matched to a gene: 8. Germline V gene sequence: CDR1 SGDLS, CDR2 YYNGEE. CDR3 sequence: CASSVGTGGIHNEQFF. For the CDR3, the DNA is TGTGCCAGCAGCGTAGGAACGGGGGGTATCCACAATGAGCAGTTCTTC.

The chain joins TRBV7-6 to TRBJ1-1; TRBD1 agrees at 12 bases. The CDR3 is 15 amino acids. CDR1 is SGHVS, CDR2 FNYEAQ, per germline. The V and J ends lost 4 bases and 4 bases, in that order; junction bases with no gene match: 4. This CDR3 is CASSWGQGAGTEAFF. Here the CDR3 DNA reads TGTGCCAGCAGCTGGGGACAGGGGGCTGGCACTGAAGCTTTCTTT.

This clonotype occurred many times. The CDR3 DNA is TGCGCCAGCAGCCCCCTCTGGGGGACAGGGGGCGAAAAACTGTTTTTT. Protein product: CASSPLWGTGGEKLFF. The chain uses TRBV4-1 and TRBJ1-4; TRBD1 aligns across 12 bases. The CDR3 length is 16 residues. Trimming took 4 bases from V and 8 from J; bases not matched to a gene: 8. Germline V gene lookup returns CDR1 MGHRA and CDR2 YSYEKL.

At least ten counts were recorded for this clonotype. The CDR3: CASNSGVGANVLTF. The CDR3 region has the DNA TGTGCCAGTAACAGCGGGGTTGGGGCCAACGTCCTGACTTTC. The chain carries TRBV28 and TRBJ2-6; 7 nucleotides match TRBD2. The CDR3 length is 14 residues. Germline lookup yields CDR1 MDHEN and CDR2 SYDVKM. J gave up 3 bases and V 9 bases, and 5 bases lay outside the gene matches.

This clonotype was counted many times. The chain carries TRBV20-1 and TRBJ2-1; 10 positions agree with TRBD2. CDR1 DFQATT and CDR2 SNEGSKA come from the germline V gene (reference sequence). Trimming cost V 6 bases and J 9 bases; bases outside gene matches: 8. The CDR3 loop spans 13 amino acids. The CDR3: CSAPGLAYLEQFF. In DNA, the CDR3 is TGCAGTGCCCCGGGACTAGCGTACCTTGAGCAGTTCTTC.

Comments on this clonotype: A read error may account for a junction end that differs from germline. The CDR3 DNA reads TGTGCCAGCAGCTTATCGGGGGGGCCGAACGCCGGGGAGCTGTTTTTT. Amino acids: CASSLSGGPNAGELFF. V gene TRBV7-6 combines with J gene TRBJ2-2; 8 bases are a match to TRBD2. CDR1 SGHVS and CDR2 FNYEAQ come from the germline V gene. CDR3 length: 16 residues.

This chain links TRBV7-2 with TRBJ1-3; D remains unclear. V was clipped by 4 bases and J by 0 bases, with 10 bases between them. The CDR3 runs to 15 residues. Germline V CDR1 and CDR2: SGHTA, FQGNSA. CDR3 DNA sequence: TGTGCCAGCAGCTCCGAGCAGTTCTCTGGAAACACCATATATTTT. It translates to CASSSEQFSGNTIYF.

The rearrangement links TRBV30 to TRBJ1-6, with 7 bases matching TRBD1. J was trimmed by 9 bases and V by 3 bases; bases with no gene match: 17. The CDR3 contains 17 residues. The germline gives CDR1 GTSNPN, CDR2 SVGIG (reference sequence). DNA of the CDR3: TGTGCCTGGAGCCGAAGAGGGACAGCCGGAGGTAGTTCACCCCTCCACTTT. Its protein is CAWSRRGTAGGSSPLHF.

This clonotype has ten or more counts. CDR3 protein: CASSVTGGYNEQFF. The CDR3, as DNA: TGTGCCAGCAGCGTAACAGGAGGTTACAATGAGCAGTTCTTC. This chain uses TRBV9 with TRBJ2-1; TRBD1 or TRBD2 may be the D gene (5 bases each). Germline V gene lookup returns CDR1 SGDLS and CDR2 YYNGEE. The V gene lost 1 base and the J gene lost 4 bases, with 9 bases spanning the gap. This CDR3 region has 14 residues.

This clonotype has a count of ten or more. This chain links TRBV20-1 with TRBJ2-5; TRBD2 might be the D (7 bases). CDR3 length equals 14 residues. Trimming left V 4 bases short and J 5 bases short, with 17 bases between. Germline V gene sequence: CDR1 DFQATT, CDR2 SNEGSKA (reference sequence). CDR3: CSATRGGPGETQYF. CDR3 nucleotides: TGCAGTGCTACAAGGGGGGGCCCGGGGGAGACCCAGTACTTC.

This CDR3 reads CATSEPDRVGYNEQFF. CDR3 nucleotide sequence: TGTGCCACCAGTGAACCGGACAGGGTAGGCTACAATGAGCAGTTCTTC. The chain employs TRBV24-1 and TRBJ2-1; 8 bases agree with TRBD1. Trimming at V came to 4 bases and at J to 3 bases, leaving 7 bases not matched to a gene. This CDR3 is 16 amino acids long. Per germline, CDR1 KGHDR and CDR2 SFDVKD.

CDR3 loop: CASSYSGMGGYTF. CDR3 sequence (DNA): TGTGCCAGCAGTTATTCGGGGATGGGTGGCTACACCTTC. This sequence joins TRBV12-3 or TRBV12-4 and TRBJ1-2; D call uncertain. Trimming took off 4 bases at V and 7 bases at J, with 13 bases between the two ends. This CDR3 region has 13 residues.

V gene TRBV6-4 combines with J gene TRBJ2-1; D may be TRBD2 (5 bases). CDR3 size: 14 residues. Germline CDR1 is MRHNA and CDR2 is SNTAGT. Trimming took 5 bases from V and 2 from J, leaving 10 bases between them. The CDR3, as DNA: TGTGCCAGCAGTCCCGCTAGCCCCTACAATGAGCAGTTCTTC. Amino acid sequence: CASSPASPYNEQFF.

This clonotype was counted a few times. V gene TRBV10-3 combines with J gene TRBJ1-1, with 8 bases identical to TRBD1. The germline gives CDR1 ENHRY, CDR2 SYGVKD. The CDR3 length is 14 residues. The J segment lost 5 bases and the V segment lost 6 bases, leaving 8 bases of the junction unmatched. As DNA, the CDR3 is TGTGCCATCAGGGACGGGACAGGAAAAACTGAAGCTTTCTTT. It codes for CAIRDGTGKTEAFF.

The gene calls are TRBV7-2 and TRBJ2-3, with TRBD2 identical over 12 bases. This CDR3 has 16 amino acids. V lost 5 bases, J lost 1 base, and 4 bases stayed unmatched. Germline V lookup: CDR1 SGHTA, CDR2 FQGNSA. The CDR3, as DNA: TGTGCCAGCAGCACCCGACTAGCGGGGGGCACAGATACGCAGTATTTT. This encodes CASSTRLAGGTDTQYF.

Many counts were recorded for this clonotype. This chain uses TRBV2 with TRBJ2-7; 8 bases agree with TRBD1. The CDR3 contains 14 residues. Unmatched junction bases numbered 9, after V lost 5 bases and J lost 6 bases. The V gene's germline CDR1 is SNHLY and CDR2 FYNNEI. The CDR3 DNA follows: TGTGCCAGCAGTCGTGTAGGACAGGGCGGCGAGCAGTACTTC. Its protein product is CASSRVGQGGEQYF.

The table lists this clonotype with a few counts. The chain has TRBV6-5 and TRBJ1-2, with D maybe TRBD1 (6 bases). Germline V CDR1 and CDR2: MNHEY, SVGAGI. V lost 2 bases and J lost 4, with 14 bases in between. The CDR3 is 15 amino acids. CDR3 region: CASSYLRQGGYGYTF. For the CDR3, the DNA is TGTGCCAGCAGTTACCTTCGCCAAGGGGGCTATGGCTACACCTTC.

Note on this clonotype: In this CDR3 the conserved last residue, phenylalanine or tryptophan, is missing, so a read error is likely. The rearrangement uses TRBV9 and TRBJ1-6, with D perhaps TRBD1 (5 bases). Germline CDR1 is SGDLS and CDR2 is YYNGEE. CDR3 size: 18 residues. Trimming cost V 0 bases and J 4 bases, with 17 bases left between them. As DNA, the CDR3 is TGTGCCAGCAGCGTAGGAAACAGGTTGGCACTTTATAATTCACCCCTCCACCTT. Protein sequence: CASSVGNRLALYNSPLHL.

J is TRBJ2-7 and V is TRBV5-6; 9 bases are shared with TRBD1. The CDR3 totals 15 residues. Germline CDR1 is SGHDT and CDR2 is YYEEEE. V gave up 2 bases and J gave up 1 base; unmatched junction bases: 4. In DNA form, the CDR3 reads TGTGCCAGCAGCTTTGGGACAGGGCGTTCCTACGAGCAGTACTTC. As protein: CASSFGTGRSYEQYF.

In this sample, this clonotype turned up many times. This chain joins TRBV19 and TRBJ2-4; D not certain. The CDR3 loop spans 12 amino acids. V was trimmed by 0 bases and J by 6 bases, leaving 3 bases between them. Germline CDR1 LNHDA, CDR2 SQIVND (reference sequence). This CDR3 is CASSIDGNIQYF. The CDR3 region has the DNA TGTGCCAGTAGTATAGACGGAAACATTCAGTACTTC.

This clonotype occurred a few times. The chain joins TRBV20-1 to TRBJ2-5, with unresolved D. V gave up 1 base and J gave up 4 bases, with 10 bases separating them. CDR3 size: 13 residues. Germline V lookup: CDR1 DFQATT, CDR2 SNEGSKA (reference sequence). The CDR3, as DNA: TGCAGTGCTAGAGCCTCAATGGGAGAGACCCAGTACTTC. Translation gives CSARASMGETQYF.

This clonotype has only a few counts. The rearrangement uses TRBV12-3 or TRBV12-4 and TRBJ2-5; D perhaps matches TRBD1 (6 bases). Trimming left V 3 bases short and J 7 bases short, with 21 bases between. CDR3 size: 16 residues. The CDR3 nucleotides read TGTGCCAGCAGTTTGCGCCCGGGACATTCCAAGGTGACCCAGTACTTC. It yields the protein CASSLRPGHSKVTQYF.

This clonotype was observed a handful of times. This chain links TRBV5-4 with TRBJ2-1, with D perhaps TRBD1 (6 bases). The germline V gene encodes CDR1 SGHNT and CDR2 YYREEE (reference sequence). V was shortened by 3 bases and J by 5 bases, with 15 bases between the two germline ends. The CDR3 totals 15 residues. The CDR3 DNA follows: TGTGCCAGCAGCTCTGGGGGCGCGGTCCACAATGAGCAGTTCTTC. Protein sequence: CASSSGGAVHNEQFF.